This passage covers 3 T cell receptor beta chains from one sample sequenced in a study of blood T cell repertoires in COVID-19. The data were produced by immunoSEQ multiplex PCR, yet TCRdb's version contains in-frame clones alone and is incomplete. The sample comprises around 150,000 clones, about three quarters of which are singletons, and 7% to 9% rests with the top ten. The sample comprised peripheral blood. The receptors shown here come from a man aged 55 to 70 with acute or convalescent COVID-19.

Turning to this clone: Other DNA variants within this sample encode the same CDR3. The chain joins TRBV7-2 to TRBJ1-2; 9 bases are shared with TRBD1. CDR1 is SGHTA, CDR2 FQGNSA, per germline. With V trimmed by 5 bases and J by 3 bases, 4 bases remained unmatched. CDR3 length: 14 amino acids. This CDR3 is CASSPRQGDYGYTF. CDR3 nucleotides: TGTGCCAGCAGCCCGAGACAGGGGGACTATGGCTACACCTTC.

A remark on this clone: One end of the junction is discordant with germline, which a read error may explain. The gene calls are TRBV19 and TRBJ1-6, with D perhaps TRBD1 (5 bases). This CDR3 spans 15 amino acids. Looked up from germline, CDR1 is LNHDA and CDR2 is SQIVND (reference sequence). The CDR3 protein is CACRLGRDYNSPLHF. The DNA for the CDR3 is TGTGCCTGTAGGTTGGGCAGGGACTATAATTCACCCCTCCACTTT.

V gene TRBV5-1 combines with J gene TRBJ2-6, with D perhaps matching TRBD1 (6 bases). Trimming took off 7 bases at V and 3 bases at J, with 14 bases between the two ends. Germline values: CDR1 SGHRS, CDR2 YFSETQ. The CDR3 has 15 amino acids. As DNA, the CDR3 is TGCGCCAGCGGCGGGCAGGGGTATGGGGCCAACGTCCTGACTTTC. This sequence encodes CASGGQGYGANVLTF.